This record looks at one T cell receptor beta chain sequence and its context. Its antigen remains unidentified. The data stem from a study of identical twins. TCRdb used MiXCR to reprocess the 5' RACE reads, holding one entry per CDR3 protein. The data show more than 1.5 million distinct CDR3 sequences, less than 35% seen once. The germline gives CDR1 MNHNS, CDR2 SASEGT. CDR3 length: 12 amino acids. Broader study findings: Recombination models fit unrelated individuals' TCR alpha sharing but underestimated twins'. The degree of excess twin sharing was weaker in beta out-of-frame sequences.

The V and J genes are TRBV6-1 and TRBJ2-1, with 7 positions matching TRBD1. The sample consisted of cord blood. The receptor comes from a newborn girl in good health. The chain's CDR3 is CAYRGTYNEQFF. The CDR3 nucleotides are TGTGCTTACAGGGGAACCTACAATGAGCAGTTCTTC.